The entry below describes one TCR beta chain. The ends were cut back, 6 bases at V and 0 bases at J, with 14 bases in the middle. CDR3 length: 14 amino acids. Germline lookup yields CDR1 SQVTM and CDR2 ANQGSEA. These data come from a study of blood T cell repertoires in COVID-19. About the research overall: Spain, Italy and the United States supplied samples that represented acute and convalescent COVID-19. T cells, B-cell-depleted T cells, or PBMCs supplied cDNA or gDNA.

Original processing notes: Reference gene primer amplification gave nucleated cell count estimates. The method was immunoSEQ multiplex PCR; TCRdb's version includes in-frame clones alone and lacks a portion of them. Clone size and the V and J calls come from that table; the DNA yielded D and trimming. This table holds under 40,000 clones, approximately 81% found once. Sequencing was performed on peripheral blood. The TCR originated in a human donor with acute or convalescent COVID-19. The donor label of this sample is uncertain. The chain has TRBV29-1 and TRBJ1-1; a weak D match, TRBD1 (6 bases). The CDR3 DNA reads as TGCAGCGTCCTGGACAGCACTATGAACACTGAAGCTTTCTTT. Amino acid sequence: CSVLDSTMNTEAFF.